The 6 T cell receptor beta chains given below trace back to one sample, sequenced in a study of tumor and adjacent non-tumor tissue in lung cancer. This sample's RNA came from whole unsorted tissue. A modified ARM-PCR protocol with three rounds of nested PCR amplified TCRbeta. From the multiplex PCR reads, TCRdb called clonotypes with MiXCR, one entry per CDR3 protein. The sample contains about 80,000 distinct CDR3 sequences, 65% to 90% of which appear only once. The sequenced sample was lung tumor tissue. These receptors were collected from a woman in her forties or fifties with non-small cell lung cancer.

This clonotype was recorded only once. An end of the junction differs from the germline gene, which may be a read error. The chain carries TRBV12-3 or TRBV12-4 and TRBJ2-7, with 7 nucleotides matching TRBD2. This CDR3 has 18 amino acids. The CDR3 region is CVSSLTAGLHRNGYEQYF. CDR3 nucleotide sequence: TGTGTCAGCAGTTTAACTGCGGGACTACACCGAAATGGGTACGAGCAGTATTTC.

This chain uses TRBV18 with TRBJ2-5, with a weak D call TRBD1 (6 bases). Between the trimmed V and J ends, which lost 1 base and 4 bases, there was a span of 13 bases. Germline V gives CDR1 KGHSH, CDR2 LQKENI. The CDR3 extends over 15 amino acids. CDR3 nucleotides: TGTGCCAGCTCACCACGGATGACAGGTCGAGAGACCCAGTACTTC. Encoded protein: CASSPRMTGRETQYF.

On this clonotype: An end of the junction differs from the germline gene, which may be a read error. The chain employs TRBV12-3 or TRBV12-4 and TRBJ1-2, with D possibly matching TRBD1 (6 bases). The CDR3 has 13 residues. As DNA, the CDR3 is TGTGCCAGTAGTTTAGGGGGAGGAGATGGCTACACCTTC. Translated: CASSLGGGDGYTF.

Comments on this clonotype: No conserved phenylalanine or tryptophan ends this CDR3, so it is likely a read error. The DNA is left out, because the CDR3 cannot be placed on it with certainty; the CDR3 is given as TCRdb lists it. CDR3 protein: CASSRQLGEQYS. The chain joins TRBV12-3 or TRBV12-4 to TRBJ2-7; the table calls TRBD1, which could not be checked here. Counting both end residues, the CDR3 totals 12 amino acids.

With respect to this clonotype: As the CDR3 is not closed by the conserved phenylalanine or tryptophan, this likely results from a read error. V is TRBV11-1 and J is TRBJ2-3, with TRBD1 matching 10 bases. CDR3 length: 13 amino acids. Germline-derived CDR1 and CDR2 are SGHAT and FQDESV (reference sequence). V was pared by 10 bases and J by 6 bases, with 7 bases of the junction left unmatched. CDR3 sequence reads: CAIRGTGVDTQYL. The CDR3 bases are TGTGCCATCAGAGGGACAGGGGTGGATACGCAGTATCTT.

Turning to this clonotype: A junction end diverges from the germline sequence, so it may reflect a read error. The chain combines TRBV28 with TRBJ1-2, with D tentatively TRBD1 (5 bases). Germline V CDR1 and CDR2: MDHEN, SYDVKM. CDR3 length: 16 amino acids. The CDR3 region is CTSGLSGQGQYYGYTF. DNA for the CDR3: TGTACCAGCGGTTTATCCGGCCAGGGTCAGTACTATGGCTACACCTTC.